This T cell receptor beta chain was observed in a study of blood T cell repertoires in COVID-19 (dated by TCRdb to about 2020). Broadly, across the study: Samples covering the acute and convalescent phases of COVID-19 were provided by collaborators in the United States, Italy and Spain. A freely available public database, intended as a resource for researchers studying the immune response to SARS-CoV-2, is where the repertoires were released. HLA class I and class II types, where available, came from metadata supplied by the sample provider rather than from assay-based typing. Nearly every sample came with metadata listing a de-identified subject ID, COVID-19 status, age in years and sex. The material from the prospective study consisted of cDNA or gDNA derived from T cells, B-cell-depleted T cells, or PBMCs. Samples came from the ongoing ImmuneRACE study (first 160 participants) plus 1,254 subjects from 6 global collaborators. The dataset comprised deeply sampled blood TCRbeta repertoires from subjects exposed to, actively infected with, or recovered from COVID-19.

Study-wide findings and limitations: How much clinical and demographic metadata was included differed by source and by participant, and the metadata was provided uncurated.

Details on this clone: The clone's antigen remains unknown. There are no base qualities to consult, and no much larger clone falls within one base.

A second Seattle source provided samples from volunteer blood donors who had recovered from COVID-19. Whole blood was collected in K2EDTA tubes by collaborating institutions according to the institutions' own protocols. Collaborator samples were shipped for TCRbeta analysis as frozen whole blood, isolated PBMCs, or DNA extracted from either sample type. TCRbeta CDR3 regions were amplified from genomic DNA by means of the immunoSEQ Assay, a bias-controlled multiplex PCR. The source study handled its data this way. The number of nucleated cells in each sample was estimated from the amplification of reference gene primers within the assay. To quantify the absolute abundance of each unique TCRbeta CDR3 rearrangement, sequence reads were collapsed and filtered. For each sample, productive Simpson clonality was calculated as the square root of Simpson's diversity index over productive rearrangements. In TCRdb, the immuneACCESS table is reduced to in-frame sequences with V and J assigned. These tables do not hold every clone; where another copy was compared, an unresolved V gene accounts for under half, and the others remain unexplained. The V and J calls and clone size were taken over from that table, and D and trimming were inferred from the DNA. The sample table contains over 250,000 clones; only one count was recorded for roughly 90% of them. The leading ten clones occupy roughly 4% of the sample.

The TCR was taken from a man aged 55-75 years who had recovered from COVID-19. Sequencing input: peripheral blood.

Here is the DNA: TGCGCCAGCACCCCCCGGGGCGGGGGGTTAGATACGCAGTATTTT. This gives the protein CASTPRGGGLDTQYF. The chain was built from TRBV5-1 and TRBJ2-3, with TRBD2 identical over 8 junction bases. Spanning cysteine to phenylalanine, the CDR3 consists of 15 amino acids. The retained sequence is limited to the CDR3, 45 bases, with the frame set at the first base. Clipping removes 6 bases from V and 5 bases from J, with 11 as the unmatched junction base count. Reading the germline V gene gives CDR1 SGHRS and CDR2 YFSETQ.